The entry below gives a single T cell receptor (beta chain) sequence along with its context. CDR3-region Arm-PCR and iRepertoire HTBI primers produced the TCR beta libraries. TCRdb called the multiplex PCR reads again in MiXCR, with one record for every CDR3 protein. This table holds 350,000 to 550,000 distinct CDR3 sequences, approximately 16% found once. The sample belongs to a study of regulatory T cells in long-lasting Graves disease. Time point noted: newly diagnosed GD, antithyroid drugs for less than 3 months. PBMC RNA was the source of the TCR library. There are 14 residues in the CDR3. Trimming left V 9 bases short and J 0 bases short, with 11 bases between. The germline gives CDR1 KGHDR, CDR2 SFDVKD. These sequences were also reported in another study, on T cells in Graves' hyperthyroidism and ophthalmopathy.

Sequences were derived from peripheral blood mononuclear cells (PBMCs), sampled at new diagnosis, from a patient treated with antithyroid drugs. The sequence was obtained from a woman aged 18-29 years with Graves disease. The J gene is TRBJ1-5, the V gene TRBV24-1; the D is unclear. The CDR3 region has the DNA TGTGCCACCGCGGGCAGGAATAGCAATCAGCCCCAGCATTTT. Amino acid sequence: CATAGRNSNQPQHF.